One sample yielded the 18 T cell receptor beta chains listed below, sequenced in a study of T-cell memory formation after mild COVID-19 (dated by TCRdb to the early 2020s). To prepare the library, 5' RACE was applied. Sequencing relied on an Illumina NovaSeq 6000. TCRdb reanalyzed the raw reads on its own, using fastp at Q25 for trimming and MiXCR for clone calling, and kept in-frame beta chains. Rows merge per CDR3 protein into single entries with the most common DNA and genes. A total of about 430,000 distinct CDR3 sequences appear in this sample, approximately 24% of them only once. The ten largest account for 7.5% to 10% of the sample. Material for sequencing was PBMCs or a T cell subset sorted from them (not recorded which). The receptors originated from an adult woman who had mild COVID-19 (a few samples of this study predate the infection). The sample titles of this study are shuffled in the database, so cell type and time point are left out; the donor was told from shared clones.

This clonotype showed up just a few times. The chain links TRBV18 to TRBJ2-7; no clear D. The CDR3 totals 14 residues. Trimming cost V 2 bases and J 0 bases, with 8 bases left between them. Germline V gene sequence: CDR1 KGHSH, CDR2 LQKENI. The CDR3 is CASSPIALSYEQYF. The DNA of the CDR3 is TGTGCCAGCTCACCAATCGCTCTCTCCTACGAGCAGTACTTC.

This clonotype was seen a few times. The chain couples TRBV7-2 to TRBJ1-1, with D possibly matching TRBD1 (5 bases). The germline V and J ends were trimmed by 3 bases and 4 bases, with 15 bases remaining between them. The CDR3 spans 15 residues. In germline, CDR1 is SGHTA, CDR2 FQGNSA. CDR3 bases: TGTGCCAGCAGCTTCCCCCCCGGGAGGGGCACTGAAGCTTTCTTT. It specifies CASSFPPGRGTEAFF.

This clonotype has more than one count but fewer than ten. The chain has TRBV9 and TRBJ2-5; the D gene could be TRBD1 or TRBD2 (5 bases each). The CDR3 totals 14 residues. V lost 2 bases and J 3 bases, leaving 11 bases between the germline ends. Germline CDR1 is SGDLS and CDR2 is YYNGEE. The CDR3 bases are TGTGCCAGCAGCGTGTGGGACGGGGAAGAGACCCAGTACTTC. It encodes CASSVWDGEETQYF. Full variable domain (rest looked up from reference TRBV9 and TRBJ2-5): DSGVTQTPKHLITATGQRVTLRCSPRSGDLSVYWYQQSLDQGLQFLIQYYNGEERAKGNILERFSAQQFPDLHSELNLSSLELGDSALYFCASSVWDGEETQYFGPGTRLLVL.

This clonotype showed up just a few times. This chain uses TRBV5-1 with TRBJ2-7, with D hard to call. The CDR3 has 14 amino acids. Germline-derived CDR1 and CDR2 are SGHRS and YFSETQ. Trimming pared 3 bases from V and 2 bases from J, leaving 12 bases between. The CDR3 nucleotides are TGCGCCAGCAGCTCCATGACATTTACCTACGAGCAGTACTTC. This encodes CASSSMTFTYEQYF.

V is TRBV21-1 and J is TRBJ2-5; whether TRBD2, the table's D call, matches the DNA was not checked. TRBV21-1 is tagged as a pseudogene. This CDR3 is built from 15 residues. CDR3 in DNA: TGTGCCAGCATTCCGACGGTAGTCTCTCAAGAGACCCAGTACTTC. Encoded protein: CASIPTVVSQETQYF.

This clonotype was counted a few times. The chain recombines TRBV5-1 with TRBJ2-3, with 8 positions matching TRBD2. Germline loops: CDR1 SGHRS, CDR2 YFSETQ. The CDR3 covers 14 residues. V shed 0 bases and J 4 bases; nucleotides not matched to a gene: 1. The CDR3 DNA sequence: TGCGCCAGCAGCTTGGTGGGACTAGCAGATACGCAGTATTTT. It translates to CASSLVGLADTQYF.

The chain is built from TRBV3-1 and TRBJ2-7, with D unresolved. This CDR3 comprises 12 residues. V was trimmed by 2 bases and J by 9 bases, leaving 11 bases between them. Germline lookup yields CDR1 LGHDT and CDR2 YNNKEL (reference sequence). The CDR3 coding sequence is TGTGCCAGCAGCCAATCTAAGGGTACGCAGTACTTC. The encoded protein is CASSQSKGTQYF.

The chain couples TRBV15 to TRBJ2-5; tentatively, D is TRBD1 or TRBD2 (5 bases each). The germline V gene encodes CDR1 LNHNV and CDR2 YYDKDF (reference sequence). The CDR3 sequence is 15 residues long. The V gene lost 5 bases and the J gene lost 4 bases, with 17 bases spanning the gap. In DNA form, the CDR3 reads TGTGCCACCAGCGCCCAATTGGGGGTTGGAGAGACCCAGTACTTC. Its translation: CATSAQLGVGETQYF.

This chain links TRBV7-2 with TRBJ1-1; tentatively, D is TRBD1 (5 bases). Germline loops: CDR1 SGHTA, CDR2 FQGNSA. This CDR3 region has 16 residues. V was clipped by 1 base and J by 4 bases, with 16 bases between them. The CDR3 spells CASSLVRGKVGTEAFF. CDR3 DNA: TGTGCCAGCAGCTTAGTACGGGGGAAGGTAGGCACTGAAGCTTTCTTT.

The chain combines TRBV3-1 with TRBJ1-1, with D unclear. There are 16 residues in the CDR3. V was clipped by 0 bases and J by 3 bases, with 14 bases between them. The germline V gene has CDR1 LGHDT and CDR2 YNNKEL (reference sequence). CDR3 DNA: TGTGCCAGCAGCCAAGAACCGGCGTACGATCACACTGAAGCTTTCTTT. This gives the protein CASSQEPAYDHTEAFF.

This clonotype was seen a few times. The chain links TRBV29-1 to TRBJ1-2, with D possibly being TRBD1 (5 bases). The germline V and J ends were trimmed by 3 bases and 3 bases, with 14 bases remaining between them. Germline loops: CDR1 SQVTM, CDR2 ANQGSEA. This CDR3 spans 14 amino acids. This chain's CDR3 is CSVDVPQGDYGYTF. CDR3 bases: TGCAGCGTTGATGTACCTCAGGGAGACTATGGCTACACCTTC. Full variable domain (outside the CDR3, taken from reference TRBV29-1 and TRBJ1-2): SAVISQKPSRDICQRGTSLTIQCQVDSQVTMMFWYRQQPGQSLTLIATANQGSEATYESGFVIDKFPISRPNLTFSTLTVSNMSPEDSSIYLCSVDVPQGDYGYTFGSGTRLTVV.

This clonotype was found a few times. This chain uses TRBV4-1 with TRBJ1-5; 8 bases are shared with TRBD1. With V trimmed by 6 bases and J by 0 bases, 16 bases remained unmatched. Germline V gene sequence: CDR1 MGHRA, CDR2 YSYEKL. CDR3 size: 19 residues. CDR3 coding DNA: TGCGCCAGCAGTCCTCCAGGGGGCCCCGAAGCTTATAGCAATCAGCCCCAGCATTTT. It codes for CASSPPGGPEAYSNQPQHF.

Here the CDR3 reads CSASPPTGGNEKLFF. DNA of the CDR3: TGCAGTGCTAGTCCCCCGACAGGGGGGAATGAAAAACTGTTTTTT. The V and J genes are TRBV20-1 and TRBJ1-4, with TRBD1 matching 9 bases. Looked up from germline, CDR1 is DFQATT and CDR2 is SNEGSKA (reference sequence). This CDR3 region has 15 residues. V was pared by 3 bases and J by 5 bases, with 7 bases of the junction left unmatched.

This clonotype was counted ten times or more. V is TRBV2 and J is TRBJ1-2, with 8 bases that match TRBD1. Per the germline V gene, CDR1 is SNHLY and CDR2 is FYNNEI. The CDR3 consists of 16 residues. V shed 6 bases and J 4 bases; nucleotides not matched to a gene: 13. CDR3: CASRATGTGPRYGYTF. DNA of the CDR3: TGTGCCAGCAGGGCAACCGGGACAGGACCTCGCTATGGCTACACCTTC.

This clonotype was seen more than once but under ten times. V is TRBV5-1 and J is TRBJ2-7, with 8 bases lining up with TRBD1. V dropped 5 bases and J dropped 4; count of bases not matched to a gene: 8. This CDR3 is 14 amino acids long. Germline lookup yields CDR1 SGHRS and CDR2 YFSETQ. The CDR3 nucleotides read TGCGCCAGCAGTACAGGGGGTAACTCTTACGAGCAGTACTTC. The encoded protein is CASSTGGNSYEQYF.

The genes are TRBV5-1 and TRBJ2-2, with D perhaps TRBD2 (5 bases). Between the trimmed V and J ends, which lost 0 bases and 4 bases, there was a span of 13 bases. Germline CDR1 SGHRS, CDR2 YFSETQ. This CDR3 comprises 16 residues. Here the CDR3 DNA reads TGCGCCAGCAGCTTGGCTGGGCCGGGGTTCACCGGGGAGCTGTTTTTT. Residues: CASSLAGPGFTGELFF.

The chain joins TRBV12-3 or TRBV12-4 to TRBJ2-5, with 8 bases fitting TRBD2. The length of the CDR3 is 16 residues. The junction had 13 bases not matched to a gene; V was cut back by 5 bases and J by 5 bases. The CDR3 DNA reads as TGTGCCAGCAGTGGAGCCATACGGGGGGGCCTGGAGACCCAGTACTTC. It translates to CASSGAIRGGLETQYF.

J is TRBJ2-7 and V is TRBV7-9, with unresolved D. This CDR3 contains 12 residues. Germline assignment: CDR1 SEHNR and CDR2 FQNEAQ (reference sequence). Deletions cut 5 bases from V and 6 bases from J, with 11 bases between. The CDR3 sequence is CASSNRPGEQYF. As DNA, the CDR3 is TGTGCCAGCAGCAACCGTCCGGGCGAGCAGTACTTC. Together with reference TRBV7-9 and TRBJ2-7, the CDR3 gives the full variable domain: DTGVSQNPRHKITKRGQNVTFRCDPISEHNRLYWYRQTLGQGPEFLTYFQNEAQLEKSRLLSDRFSAERPKGSFSTLEIQRTEQGDSAMYLCASSNRPGEQYFGPGTRLTVT.